Below, 10 T cell receptor beta chains from the same sample are listed, as sequenced in a study of blood T cell repertoires in COVID-19. Only in-frame clones appear in the TCRdb table, and some are missing; sequencing was by immunoSEQ multiplex PCR. The repertoire consists of 470,000 or so clones, with approximately 83% occurring once and the leading ten covering approximately 3%. Sequencing was carried out using peripheral blood. Source of these receptors: a human donor in a cohort sampled during active COVID-19.

This sequence joins TRBV30 and TRBJ2-1; maybe TRBD2 (6 bases). The V end lost 3 bases, the J end lost 1 base, and 13 bases lay between the germline ends. The CDR3 has 15 residues. Looked up from germline, CDR1 is GTSNPN and CDR2 is SVGIG (reference sequence). CDR3 region: CAWSRGSVSYNEQFF. In DNA form, the CDR3 reads TGTGCCTGGAGCCGGGGGAGCGTGTCCTACAATGAGCAGTTCTTC.

This chain uses TRBV28 with TRBJ2-7, with a weak D call TRBD1 (5 bases). The CDR3 spans 12 residues. The V gene lost 7 bases and the J gene lost 1 base, with 8 bases spanning the gap. Per germline, CDR1 MDHEN and CDR2 SYDVKM. As DNA, the CDR3 is TGTGCCAGCAACAAGGGGTCCTACGAGCAGTACTTC. It translates to CASNKGSYEQYF.

CDR3 region: CASGLGVEYEQYF. The CDR3 DNA reads TGTGCTAGTGGTTTAGGGGTGGAGTACGAGCAGTACTTC. V and J are TRBV12-5 and TRBJ2-7, with D perhaps matching TRBD1 (5 bases). This CDR3 is built from 13 residues. The germline gives CDR1 LGHNT, CDR2 FRNRAP. Trimming removed 3 bases at V and 4 bases at J, with 10 bases between.

The CDR3 nucleotides are TGTGCCAGTAGCTCAATAGGACAGTCCTATGGCTACACCTTC. This translates into CASSSIGQSYGYTF. V gene TRBV19 combines with J gene TRBJ1-2; possible D gene TRBD1, 6 bases. CDR1 and CDR2 (germline): LNHDA, SQIVND (reference sequence). Between the trimmed V and J ends, which lost 6 bases and 4 bases, there was a span of 15 bases. This CDR3 has 14 amino acids.

This clone came up once. The J gene is TRBJ2-1, the V gene TRBV9; D is perhaps TRBD1 (5 bases). Trimming cost V 3 bases and J 12 bases, with 13 bases left between them. This CDR3 has 12 amino acids. CDR1 and CDR2 from the germline V gene are SGDLS and YYNGEE. In DNA, the CDR3 is TGTGCCAGCAGCGGGCAGGGCCTTGGGCAGTTCTTC. This gives the protein CASSGQGLGQFF.

The chain links TRBV12-3 or TRBV12-4 to TRBJ2-5, with TRBD2 identical over 7 bases. This CDR3 spans 12 amino acids. The J segment lost 1 base and the V segment lost 7 bases, leaving 0 bases of the junction unmatched. CDR3 coding DNA: TGTGCCAGCAAGCGGGGCCAAGAGACCCAGTACTTC. This translates into CASKRGQETQYF.

The chain joins TRBV30 to TRBJ1-1, with unresolved D. The CDR3 consists of 12 residues. Between the trimmed V and J ends, which lost 0 bases and 7 bases, there was a span of 9 bases. Germline CDR1 is GTSNPN and CDR2 is SVGIG (reference sequence). In DNA form, the CDR3 reads TGTGCCTGGAGTGTCCCGGGTTATGAAGCTTTCTTT. As protein: CAWSVPGYEAFF.

V gene TRBV6-5 combines with J gene TRBJ2-7; a weak D match, TRBD1 (5 bases). CDR1 and CDR2 from the germline V gene are MNHEY and SVGAGI. The V end was cut by 2 bases, the J end by 6 bases, with 14 bases between. This CDR3 is 14 amino acids long. For the CDR3, the DNA is TGTGCCAGCAGTTACCAACAGGTCGGAGCCGAGCAGTACTTC. Amino acids: CASSYQQVGAEQYF.

V usage is TRBV19 and J usage is TRBJ2-3; 8 bases agree with TRBD2. Germline assignment: CDR1 LNHDA and CDR2 SQIVND (reference sequence). The CDR3 sequence is 16 residues long. Losses at the gene ends were 8 bases for V and 7 bases for J; bases not matched to a gene: 17. The CDR3 coding sequence is TGTGCCAGTGGGGTGGGCACTAGCGGACTTGGGCATACGCAGTATTTT. This encodes CASGVGTSGLGHTQYF.

The chain has TRBV2 and TRBJ2-2, with 10 bases lining up with TRBD1. With 6 bases clipped from V and 7 bases from J, the junction kept 5 bases outside the gene matches. In germline, CDR1 is SNHLY, CDR2 FYNNEI. CDR3 length: 14 amino acids. The CDR3 loop reads CASRGQGDVGELFF. The CDR3 nucleotides are TGTGCCAGCAGAGGACAGGGGGACGTCGGGGAGCTGTTTTTT.